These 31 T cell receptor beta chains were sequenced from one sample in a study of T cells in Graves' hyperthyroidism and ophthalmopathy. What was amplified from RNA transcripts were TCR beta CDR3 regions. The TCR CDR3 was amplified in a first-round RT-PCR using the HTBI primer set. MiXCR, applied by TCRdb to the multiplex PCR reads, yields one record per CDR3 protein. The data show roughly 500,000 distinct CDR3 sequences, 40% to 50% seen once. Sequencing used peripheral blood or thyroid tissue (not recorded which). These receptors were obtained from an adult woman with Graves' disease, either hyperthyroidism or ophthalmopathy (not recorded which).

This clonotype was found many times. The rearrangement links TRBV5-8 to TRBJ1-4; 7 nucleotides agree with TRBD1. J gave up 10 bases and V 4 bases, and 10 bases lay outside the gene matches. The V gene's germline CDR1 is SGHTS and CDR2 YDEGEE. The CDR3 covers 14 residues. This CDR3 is CASSRGQADGKLFF. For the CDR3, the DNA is TGTGCCAGCAGCAGAGGACAGGCGGACGGAAAACTGTTTTTT.

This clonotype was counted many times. The CDR3 reads CASRRELETQYF. Here the CDR3 DNA reads TGTGCCAGCAGGCGGGAGTTAGAGACCCAGTACTTC. The chain combines TRBV28 with TRBJ2-5; 7 bases match TRBD2. The V and J ends lost 6 bases and 4 bases, in that order; junction bases with no gene match: 2. CDR1 is MDHEN and CDR2 is SYDVKM in the germline V gene. The CDR3 is 12 amino acids.

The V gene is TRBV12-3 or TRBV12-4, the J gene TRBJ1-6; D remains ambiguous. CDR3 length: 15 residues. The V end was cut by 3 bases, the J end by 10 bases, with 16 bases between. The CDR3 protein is CASSFGERGSSPLHF. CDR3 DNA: TGTGCCAGCAGTTTCGGCGAGAGAGGGAGCTCACCCCTCCACTTT.

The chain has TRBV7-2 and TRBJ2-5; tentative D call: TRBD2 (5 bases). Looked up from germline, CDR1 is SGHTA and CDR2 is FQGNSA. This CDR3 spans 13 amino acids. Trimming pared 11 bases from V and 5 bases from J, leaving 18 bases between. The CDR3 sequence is CAEHFREWETQYF. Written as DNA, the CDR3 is TGTGCCGAGCACTTTCGGGAATGGGAGACCCAGTACTTC.

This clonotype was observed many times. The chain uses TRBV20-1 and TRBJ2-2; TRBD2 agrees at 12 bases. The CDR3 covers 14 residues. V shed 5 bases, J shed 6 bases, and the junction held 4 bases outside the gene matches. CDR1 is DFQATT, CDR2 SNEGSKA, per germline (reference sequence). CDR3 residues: CSASLAGGSGELFF. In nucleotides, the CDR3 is TGCAGTGCTTCCCTAGCGGGAGGGTCCGGGGAGCTGTTTTTT.

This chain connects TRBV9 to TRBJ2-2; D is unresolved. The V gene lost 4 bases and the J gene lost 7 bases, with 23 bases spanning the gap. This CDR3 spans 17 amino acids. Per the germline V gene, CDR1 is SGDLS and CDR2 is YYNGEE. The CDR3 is CASSLDRVESVGGELFF. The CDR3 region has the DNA TGTGCCAGCAGCTTAGATCGCGTGGAGTCCGTCGGCGGGGAGCTGTTTTTT. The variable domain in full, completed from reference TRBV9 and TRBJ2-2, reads DSGVTQTPKHLITATGQRVTLRCSPRSGDLSVYWYQQSLDQGLQFLIQYYNGEERAKGNILERFSAQQFPDLHSELNLSSLELGDSALYFCASSLDRVESVGGELFFGEGSRLTVL.

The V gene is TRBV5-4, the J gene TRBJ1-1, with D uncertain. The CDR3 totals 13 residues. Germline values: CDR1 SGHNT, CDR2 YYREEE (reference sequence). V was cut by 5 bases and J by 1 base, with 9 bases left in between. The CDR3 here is CASRRIENTEAFF. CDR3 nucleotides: TGTGCCAGCAGACGTATTGAGAACACTGAAGCTTTCTTT. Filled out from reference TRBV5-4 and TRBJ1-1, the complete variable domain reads ETGVTQSPTHLIKTRGQQVTLRCSSQSGHNTVSWYQQALGQGPQFIFQYYREEENGRGNFPPRFSGLQFPNYSSELNVNALELDDSALYLCASRRIENTEAFFGQGTRLTVV.

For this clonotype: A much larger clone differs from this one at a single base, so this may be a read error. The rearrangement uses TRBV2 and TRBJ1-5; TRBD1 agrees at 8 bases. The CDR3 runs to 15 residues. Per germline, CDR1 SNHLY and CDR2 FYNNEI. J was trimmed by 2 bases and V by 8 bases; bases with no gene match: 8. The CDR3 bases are TGTGCCAGCTGCCCAACGACAGGGGGCAATCAGCCCCAGCATTTT. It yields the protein CASCPTTGGNQPQHF.

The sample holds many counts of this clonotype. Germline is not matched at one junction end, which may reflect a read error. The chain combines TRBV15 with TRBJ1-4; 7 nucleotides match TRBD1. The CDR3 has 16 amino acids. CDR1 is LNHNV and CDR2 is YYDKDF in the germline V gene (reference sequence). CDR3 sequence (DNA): TGTGCCACCAGCAGAGAAAGGACAGGAACTAATGAAAAACTGCTTTTT. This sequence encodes CATSRERTGTNEKLLF.

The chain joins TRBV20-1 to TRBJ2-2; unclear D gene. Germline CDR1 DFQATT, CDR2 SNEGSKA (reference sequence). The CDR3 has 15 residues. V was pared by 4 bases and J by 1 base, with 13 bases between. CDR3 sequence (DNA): TGCAGTGCTACTTCACCACTGCAGAACACCGGGGAGCTGTTTTTT. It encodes CSATSPLQNTGELFF.

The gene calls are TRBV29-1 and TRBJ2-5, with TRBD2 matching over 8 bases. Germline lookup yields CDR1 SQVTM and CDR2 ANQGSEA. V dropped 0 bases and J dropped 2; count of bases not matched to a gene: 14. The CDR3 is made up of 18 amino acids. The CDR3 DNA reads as TGCAGCGTTGAAGATCCGTCGGGAGGGGGACACCAACAAGAGACCCAGTACTTC. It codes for CSVEDPSGGGHQQETQYF. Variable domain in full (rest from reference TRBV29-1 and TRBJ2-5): SAVISQKPSRDICQRGTSLTIQCQVDSQVTMMFWYRQQPGQSLTLIATANQGSEATYESGFVIDKFPISRPNLTFSTLTVSNMSPEDSSIYLCSVEDPSGGGHQQETQYFGPGTRLLVL.

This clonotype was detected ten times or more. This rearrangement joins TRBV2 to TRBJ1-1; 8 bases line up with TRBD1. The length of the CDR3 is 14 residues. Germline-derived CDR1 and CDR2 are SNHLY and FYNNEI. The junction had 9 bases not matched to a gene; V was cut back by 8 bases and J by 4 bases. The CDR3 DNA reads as TGTGCCAGCCCTCTCGGACAGGGCATCACTGAAGCTTTCTTT. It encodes CASPLGQGITEAFF.

The CDR3 bases are TGTGCCAGCAGGTCACCCCCGGGGACAGGGGGATACCAAGAGACCCAGTACTTC. Translating gives CASRSPPGTGGYQETQYF. The V gene is TRBV2, the J gene TRBJ2-5; TRBD1 aligns across 11 bases. CDR1 and CDR2 from the germline V gene are SNHLY and FYNNEI. The CDR3 spans 18 residues. The V segment lost 6 bases and the J segment 0 bases; nucleotides outside the gene matches: 12.

CDR3 in amino acids: CASSESAGRRGVYGYTF. The CDR3 DNA is TGTGCCAGCAGTGAATCGGCAGGGAGAAGGGGCGTCTATGGCTACACCTTC. V usage is TRBV25-1 and J usage is TRBJ1-2, with a possible D match to TRBD1 (5 bases). V lost 1 base and J 4 bases, leaving 19 bases between the germline ends. The germline V gene encodes CDR1 MGHDK and CDR2 SYGVNS. The CDR3 covers 17 residues.

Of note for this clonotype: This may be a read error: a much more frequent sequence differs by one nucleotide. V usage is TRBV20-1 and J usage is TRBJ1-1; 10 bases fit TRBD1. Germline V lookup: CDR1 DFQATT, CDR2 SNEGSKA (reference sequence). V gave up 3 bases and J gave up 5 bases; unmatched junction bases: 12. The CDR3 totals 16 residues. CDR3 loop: CSARPLRGQGKTEAFF. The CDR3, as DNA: TGCAGTGCTAGGCCTCTTAGGGGACAGGGGAAGACTGAAGCTTTCTTT.

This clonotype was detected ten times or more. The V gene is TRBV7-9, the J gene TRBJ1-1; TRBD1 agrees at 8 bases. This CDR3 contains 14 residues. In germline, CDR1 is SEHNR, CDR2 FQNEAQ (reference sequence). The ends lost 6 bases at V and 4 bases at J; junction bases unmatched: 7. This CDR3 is CASSRQGTSTEAFF. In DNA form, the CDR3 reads TGTGCCAGCAGTCGACAGGGGACGAGCACTGAAGCTTTCTTT.

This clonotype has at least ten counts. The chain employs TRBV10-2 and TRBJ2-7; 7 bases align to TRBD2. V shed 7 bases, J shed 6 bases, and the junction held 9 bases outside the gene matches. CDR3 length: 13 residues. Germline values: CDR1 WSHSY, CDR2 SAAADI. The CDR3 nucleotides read TGCGCCAGCAACCGGACTAGTTTGGGCGAGCAGTACTTC. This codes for CASNRTSLGEQYF.

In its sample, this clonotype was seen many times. CDR3 in DNA: TGTGCCAGCAGCCAAACCAGAGTTATCTCCTATAATTCACCCCTCCACTTT. This sequence encodes CASSQTRVISYNSPLHF. This chain uses TRBV4-2 with TRBJ1-6; D is uncertain. Germline V gene data show CDR1 as LGHNA and CDR2 as YNFKEQ. The ends were cut back, 2 bases at V and 0 bases at J, with 11 bases in the middle. CDR3 length equals 17 residues.

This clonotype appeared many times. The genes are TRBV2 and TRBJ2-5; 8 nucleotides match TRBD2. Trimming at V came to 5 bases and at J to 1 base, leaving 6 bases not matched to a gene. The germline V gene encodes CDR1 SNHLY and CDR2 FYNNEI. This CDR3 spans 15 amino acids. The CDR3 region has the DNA TGTGCCAGCAGTCAGGGACTAGGAACCCAAGAGACCCAGTACTTC. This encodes CASSQGLGTQETQYF.

The CDR3 DNA follows: TGCGCCAGCAGCTTGGGACAGCTGATGGACGAGCAGTACTTC. It translates to CASSLGQLMDEQYF. The chain is built from TRBV5-1 and TRBJ2-7; D may be TRBD1 (5 bases). Per the germline V gene, CDR1 is SGHRS and CDR2 is YFSETQ. The V end lost 0 bases, the J end lost 5 bases, and 12 bases lay between the germline ends. The CDR3 is 14 residues long.

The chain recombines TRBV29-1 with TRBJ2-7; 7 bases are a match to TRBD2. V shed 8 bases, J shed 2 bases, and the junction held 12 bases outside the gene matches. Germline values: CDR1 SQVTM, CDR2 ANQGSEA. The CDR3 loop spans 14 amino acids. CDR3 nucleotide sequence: TGCAGCCAAGATGGGACTACCTACGCCTACGAGCAGTACTTC. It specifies CSQDGTTYAYEQYF.

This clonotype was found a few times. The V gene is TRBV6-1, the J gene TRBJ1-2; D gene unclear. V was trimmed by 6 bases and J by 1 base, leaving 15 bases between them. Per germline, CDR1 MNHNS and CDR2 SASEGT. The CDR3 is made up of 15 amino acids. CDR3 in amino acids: CASSYGPADNYGYTF. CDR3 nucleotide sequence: TGTGCCAGCAGCTACGGACCGGCGGATAACTATGGCTACACCTTC.

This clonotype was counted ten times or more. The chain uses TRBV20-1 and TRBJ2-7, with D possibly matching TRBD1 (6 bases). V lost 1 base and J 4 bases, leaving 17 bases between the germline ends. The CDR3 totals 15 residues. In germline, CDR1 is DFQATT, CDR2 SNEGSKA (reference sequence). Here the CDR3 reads CSARGSVGAEYEQYF. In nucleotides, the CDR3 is TGCAGTGCTAGAGGGTCTGTGGGGGCGGAATACGAGCAGTACTTC.

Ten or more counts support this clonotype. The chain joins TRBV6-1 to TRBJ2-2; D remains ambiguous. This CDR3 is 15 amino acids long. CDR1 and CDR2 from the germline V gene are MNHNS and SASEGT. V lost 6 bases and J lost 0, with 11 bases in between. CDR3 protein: CASRKTETNTGELFF. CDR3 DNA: TGTGCCAGCAGAAAGACGGAGACGAACACCGGGGAGCTGTTTTTT.

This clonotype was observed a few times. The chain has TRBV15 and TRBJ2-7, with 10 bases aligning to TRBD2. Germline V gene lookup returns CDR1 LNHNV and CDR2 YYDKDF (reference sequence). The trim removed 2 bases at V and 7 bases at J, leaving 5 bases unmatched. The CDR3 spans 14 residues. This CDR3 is CATSRLAGEVEQYF. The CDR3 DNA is TGTGCCACCAGCAGACTAGCGGGAGAGGTAGAGCAGTACTTC.

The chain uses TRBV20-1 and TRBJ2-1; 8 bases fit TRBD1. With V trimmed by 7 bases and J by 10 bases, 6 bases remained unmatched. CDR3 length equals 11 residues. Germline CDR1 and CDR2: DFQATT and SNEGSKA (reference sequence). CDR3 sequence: CSVKTGVEQFF. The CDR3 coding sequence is TGCAGTGTAAAGACAGGGGTCGAGCAGTTCTTC.

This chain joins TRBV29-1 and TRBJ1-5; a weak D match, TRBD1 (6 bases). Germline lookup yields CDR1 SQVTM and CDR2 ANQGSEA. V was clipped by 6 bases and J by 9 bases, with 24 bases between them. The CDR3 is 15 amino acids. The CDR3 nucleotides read TGCAGCGTCCGGGACGGGGGGGGCCGCGGGGGGCCCCAGCATTTT. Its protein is CSVRDGGGRGGPQHF. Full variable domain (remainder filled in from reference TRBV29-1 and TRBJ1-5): SAVISQKPSRDICQRGTSLTIQCQVDSQVTMMFWYRQQPGQSLTLIATANQGSEATYESGFVIDKFPISRPNLTFSTLTVSNMSPEDSSIYLCSVRDGGGRGGPQHFGDGTRLSIL.

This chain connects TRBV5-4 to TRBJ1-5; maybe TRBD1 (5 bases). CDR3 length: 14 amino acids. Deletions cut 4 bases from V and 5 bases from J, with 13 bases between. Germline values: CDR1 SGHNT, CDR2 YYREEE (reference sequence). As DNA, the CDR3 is TGTGCCAGCAGCCGGACCGGGACGGATCAGCCCCAGCATTTT. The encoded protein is CASSRTGTDQPQHF. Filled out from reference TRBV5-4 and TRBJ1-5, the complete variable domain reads ETGVTQSPTHLIKTRGQQVTLRCSSQSGHNTVSWYQQALGQGPQFIFQYYREEENGRGNFPPRFSGLQFPNYSSELNVNALELDDSALYLCASSRTGTDQPQHFGDGTRLSIL.

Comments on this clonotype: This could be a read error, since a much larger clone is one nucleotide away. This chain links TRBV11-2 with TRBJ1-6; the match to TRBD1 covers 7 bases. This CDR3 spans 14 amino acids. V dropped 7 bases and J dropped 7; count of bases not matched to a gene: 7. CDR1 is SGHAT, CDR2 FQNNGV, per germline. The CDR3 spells CASTTGLENSPLHF. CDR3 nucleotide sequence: TGTGCCAGCACGACAGGGTTGGAGAATTCACCCCTCCACTTT.

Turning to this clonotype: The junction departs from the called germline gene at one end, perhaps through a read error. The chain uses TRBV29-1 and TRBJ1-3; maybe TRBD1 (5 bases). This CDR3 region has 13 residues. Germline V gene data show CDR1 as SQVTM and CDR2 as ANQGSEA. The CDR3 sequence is CSVPGRSGSTIYF. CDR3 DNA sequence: TGCAGCGTGCCGGGACGCTCTGGAAGCACCATATATTTT.

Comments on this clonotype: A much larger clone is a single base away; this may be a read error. Here the CDR3 reads CAGSFSGLQETQYF. The CDR3 DNA reads as TGCGCCGGCAGCTTTTCAGGACTCCAAGAGACCCAGTACTTC. The rearrangement joins TRBV7-6 to TRBJ2-5, with D possibly being TRBD2 (5 bases). CDR1 SGHVS and CDR2 FNYEAQ come from the germline V gene. The CDR3 length is 14 residues.